The 26 T cell receptor beta chains below come from one sample, sequenced in a study of CD8+CD57+ T cells in acquired aplastic anemia. The use of genomic DNA as template underpinned the TCR beta VDJ and CDR3 profiling. TCRdb reprocessed the reads with MiXCR, giving one entry per CDR3 protein. The table lists 150,000 or so distinct CDR3 sequences, 55% to 75% of them singletons, with about 48% in the top ten. Source material: sorted CD4+, CD8+, or CD8+CD57+ T cells (not recorded which) from PBMCs. Every receptor here comes from a human donor in good health.

This chain uses TRBV7-9 with TRBJ2-7; D is undetermined. CDR1 and CDR2 from the germline V gene are SEHNR and FQNEAQ (reference sequence). V was shortened by 1 base and J by 7 bases, with 14 bases between the two germline ends. The CDR3 spans 14 residues. The CDR3 reads CASSLEGGIREQYF. The CDR3 region has the DNA TGTGCCAGCAGCTTAGAGGGTGGGATTAGGGAGCAGTACTTC. Complete variable domain (other parts from reference TRBV7-9 and TRBJ2-7): DTGVSQNPRHKITKRGQNVTFRCDPISEHNRLYWYRQTLGQGPEFLTYFQNEAQLEKSRLLSDRFSAERPKGSFSTLEIQRTEQGDSAMYLCASSLEGGIREQYFGPGTRLTVT.

This clonotype was seen a few times. Here the CDR3 DNA reads TGCAGTGCTAGCAAGGGCCATGAGCAGTTCTTC. Translation gives CSASKGHEQFF. This chain uses TRBV20-1 with TRBJ2-1; D remains unclear. The germline gives CDR1 DFQATT, CDR2 SNEGSKA (reference sequence). CDR3 length: 11 amino acids. Deletions cut 3 bases from V and 8 bases from J, with 8 bases between.

This sequence joins TRBV6-1 and TRBJ1-1, with D uncertain. V was cut by 1 base and J by 6 bases, with 12 bases left in between. Germline assignment: CDR1 MNHNS and CDR2 SASEGT. This CDR3 is built from 14 residues. The CDR3 DNA follows: TGTGCCAGCAGTGAAGGTGGCGGAAGGCCTGAAGCTTTCTTT. As protein: CASSEGGGRPEAFF.

V and J are TRBV7-9 and TRBJ2-1, with TRBD2 matching over 7 bases. Trimming took 6 bases from V and 2 from J; bases not matched to a gene: 10. The CDR3 extends over 16 amino acids. In germline, CDR1 is SEHNR, CDR2 FQNEAQ (reference sequence). The DNA for the CDR3 is TGTGCCAGCAGATCGATAGCGGGCAATACCTACAATGAGCAGTTCTTC. Encoded protein: CASRSIAGNTYNEQFF. The full variable domain, completed using reference TRBV7-9 and TRBJ2-1, is DTGVSQNPRHKITKRGQNVTFRCDPISEHNRLYWYRQTLGQGPEFLTYFQNEAQLEKSRLLSDRFSAERPKGSFSTLEIQRTEQGDSAMYLCASRSIAGNTYNEQFFGPGTRLTVL.

At least ten counts were recorded for this clonotype. V gene TRBV9 combines with J gene TRBJ2-2; TRBD2 agrees at 12 bases. From germline, CDR1 is SGDLS and CDR2 YYNGEE. J gave up 1 base and V 4 bases, and 2 bases lay outside the gene matches. The CDR3 extends over 16 amino acids. The CDR3 loop reads CASSPTSGGNTGELFF. The CDR3 DNA follows: TGTGCCAGCAGCCCGACTAGCGGGGGGAACACCGGGGAGCTGTTTTTT.

The DNA of the CDR3 is TGTGCCAGCAGCTTGGCAGGGAATGGCTACACCTTC. The encoded protein is CASSLAGNGYTF. The rearrangement uses TRBV7-9 and TRBJ1-2; tentative D call: TRBD1 (5 bases). The germline V gene has CDR1 SEHNR and CDR2 FQNEAQ (reference sequence). The germline V and J ends were trimmed by 3 bases and 6 bases, with 8 bases remaining between them. This CDR3 is 12 amino acids long. The full variable domain, with the rest looked up from reference TRBV7-9 and TRBJ1-2, is DTGVSQNPRHKITKRGQNVTFRCDPISEHNRLYWYRQTLGQGPEFLTYFQNEAQLEKSRLLSDRFSAERPKGSFSTLEIQRTEQGDSAMYLCASSLAGNGYTFGSGTRLTVV.

V gene TRBV19 combines with J gene TRBJ1-1; D not resolved. Germline V gene sequence: CDR1 LNHDA, CDR2 SQIVND (reference sequence). The CDR3 has 14 residues. The V end lost 4 bases, the J end lost 0 bases, and 9 bases lay between the germline ends. Written as DNA, the CDR3 is TGTGCCAGTAGTAACGGACGGATGAACACTGAAGCTTTCTTT. This gives the protein CASSNGRMNTEAFF.

The V call is TRBV9, the J call TRBJ1-1; D is uncertain. CDR1 SGDLS and CDR2 YYNGEE come from the germline V gene. The CDR3 length is 13 residues. Deletions cut 4 bases from V and 3 bases from J, with 10 bases between. CDR3 protein: CASSTGQHTEAFF. CDR3 nucleotides: TGTGCCAGCAGCACCGGGCAGCACACTGAAGCTTTCTTT. The variable domain in full, completed from reference TRBV9 and TRBJ1-1, reads DSGVTQTPKHLITATGQRVTLRCSPRSGDLSVYWYQQSLDQGLQFLIQYYNGEERAKGNILERFSAQQFPDLHSELNLSSLELGDSALYFCASSTGQHTEAFFGQGTRLTVV.

This sequence joins TRBV29-1 and TRBJ1-2; TRBD1 aligns across 7 bases. In germline, CDR1 is SQVTM, CDR2 ANQGSEA. The CDR3 runs to 12 residues. V shed 7 bases, J shed 5 bases, and the junction held 7 bases outside the gene matches. The CDR3, as DNA: TGCAGCGCCCAAGACAGGGTATATGGCTACACCTTC. Protein: CSAQDRVYGYTF.

The genes are TRBV7-9 and TRBJ2-3, with 7 bases identical to TRBD2. The CDR3 length is 13 residues. V lost 5 bases and J lost 5; bases outside the gene matches: 4. Germline CDR1 is SEHNR and CDR2 is FQNEAQ (reference sequence). The CDR3 bases are TGTGCCAGCAGCAGGACTAGGGGAGATACGCAGTATTTT. Residues: CASSRTRGDTQYF.

This clonotype was detected a few times. The chain couples TRBV6-5 to TRBJ1-6; no firm D call. The CDR3 sequence is 13 residues long. V dropped 10 bases and J dropped 5 bases, with 12 bases sitting between them. From germline, CDR1 is MNHEY and CDR2 SVGAGI. CDR3 in amino acids: CAISNKDNSPLHF. The CDR3 DNA follows: TGTGCCATCAGCAATAAGGATAATTCACCCCTCCACTTT.

This sequence joins TRBV19 and TRBJ2-1; no reliable D call. Trimming stripped 7 bases from V and 3 bases from J, with 7 bases between. This CDR3 is 12 amino acids long. In germline, CDR1 is LNHDA, CDR2 SQIVND (reference sequence). The DNA for the CDR3 is TGTGCCAGTACCCTTGACTACAATGAGCAGTTCTTC. This codes for CASTLDYNEQFF.

The chain employs TRBV15 and TRBJ2-7, with 12 bases aligning to TRBD2. CDR3 size: 18 residues. J lost 1 base, V lost 1 base, and 8 bases had no gene match. CDR1 is LNHNV and CDR2 is YYDKDF in the germline V gene (reference sequence). The CDR3 DNA is TGTGCCACCAGCAGAGGACTAGCGGGGGCTTCCGGATCCTACGAGCAGTACTTC. This sequence encodes CATSRGLAGASGSYEQYF.

The chain combines TRBV20-1 with TRBJ1-2; the D gene is possibly TRBD1 (5 bases). The CDR3 runs 14 residues. CDR1 is DFQATT, CDR2 SNEGSKA, per germline (reference sequence). Between the trimmed V and J ends, which lost 3 bases and 3 bases, there was a span of 14 bases. The CDR3 loop is CSARLGVRDYGYTF. In nucleotides, the CDR3 is TGCAGTGCTAGGTTGGGGGTCAGGGACTATGGCTACACCTTC.

The chain links TRBV7-9 to TRBJ2-7, with TRBD1 matching over 8 bases. The V gene end was trimmed by 0 bases and the J gene end by 5 bases; junction bases not matched to a gene: 24. Germline V CDR1 and CDR2: SEHNR, FQNEAQ (reference sequence). The CDR3 length is 21 residues. CDR3 bases: TGTGCCAGCAGCTTAGCCGCGGTCGTGGGACAGGAGGTGGTGTGGCTGGACGAGCAGTACTTC. It translates to CASSLAAVVGQEVVWLDEQYF.

Regarding this clonotype: A junction boundary mismatches the germline segment, possibly from a read error. CDR3 in amino acids: CAISESRDSNQPQHF. The CDR3 nucleotides read TGTGCCATCAGTGAGTCGCGGGATAGCAATCAGCCCCAGCATTTT. The chain links TRBV12-3 or TRBV12-4 to TRBJ1-5; D unresolved. The length of the CDR3 is 15 residues.

The CDR3 is CASSPDRVGEQYF. CDR3 sequence (DNA): TGTGCCAGCAGCCCGGACAGGGTAGGCGAGCAGTACTTC. The J gene is TRBJ2-7, the V gene TRBV7-3, with 8 bases that match TRBD1. Looked up from germline, CDR1 is SGHTA and CDR2 is FQGTGA. With V trimmed by 5 bases and J by 6 bases, 6 bases remained unmatched. This CDR3 is 13 amino acids long.

This chain links TRBV7-9 with TRBJ1-1, with a possible D match to TRBD1 (5 bases). V lost 5 bases, J lost 4 bases, and 14 bases lay in between. The germline CDR1 and CDR2 sequences are SEHNR and FQNEAQ (reference sequence). There are 14 residues in the CDR3. The CDR3 spells CASSPPDSATEAFF. CDR3 coding DNA: TGTGCCAGCAGCCCGCCCGACAGCGCCACTGAAGCTTTCTTT.

The genes are TRBV7-6 and TRBJ2-1; the D is unclear. V was clipped by 5 bases and J by 7 bases, with 9 bases between them. The germline gives CDR1 SGHVS, CDR2 FNYEAQ. The CDR3 is made up of 12 amino acids. The CDR3 sequence: CASSASGNEQFF. In DNA form, the CDR3 reads TGTGCCAGCAGCGCCAGTGGGAATGAGCAGTTCTTC.

J is TRBJ2-7 and V is TRBV10-3, with 7 positions matching TRBD2. The V gene end was trimmed by 10 bases and the J gene end by 2 bases; junction bases not matched to a gene: 14. The germline V gene has CDR1 ENHRY and CDR2 SYGVKD. The CDR3 has 15 residues. The CDR3 region has the DNA TGTGCCAGCAGCCCAACCATTGGGACTACCTACGAGCAGTACTTC. As protein: CASSPTIGTTYEQYF.

This clonotype was picked up one time. The conserved phenylalanine or tryptophan normally closing the CDR3 is absent here, so this likely arose from a read error. The chain combines TRBV27 with TRBJ2-7, with 8 positions matching TRBD2. This CDR3 is built from 16 residues. V gave up 6 bases and J gave up 4 bases; unmatched junction bases: 14. The germline CDR1 and CDR2 sequences are MNHEY and SMNVEV (reference sequence). The CDR3 here is CASRGDGVLAVYEQYS. CDR3 in DNA: TGTGCCAGCAGGGGTGATGGTGTACTAGCGGTTTACGAGCAGTACTCC.

The rearrangement uses TRBV12-3 or TRBV12-4 and TRBJ2-7; 9 bases match TRBD1. The J segment lost 6 bases and the V segment lost 1 base, leaving 4 bases of the junction unmatched. This CDR3 contains 14 residues. The CDR3 sequence: CASSLGGQGSEQYF. The CDR3 DNA follows: TGTGCCAGCAGTTTAGGAGGACAGGGGAGCGAGCAGTACTTC.

This clonotype was picked up many times. The chain employs TRBV25-1 and TRBJ2-5, with TRBD2 matching 10 bases. The V segment lost 1 base and the J segment 8 bases; nucleotides outside the gene matches: 10. The CDR3 contains 16 residues. The germline V gene has CDR1 MGHDK and CDR2 SYGVNS. The CDR3 DNA reads TGTGCCAGCAGTGAATGGGGGCTAGCGGGAGACGAAACCCAGTACTTC. Its translation is CASSEWGLAGDETQYF.

This clonotype came up many times. This chain links TRBV19 with TRBJ1-2; 9 bases line up with TRBD1. The CDR3 extends over 12 amino acids. Germline CDR1 and CDR2: LNHDA and SQIVND (reference sequence). V was clipped by 10 bases and J by 7 bases; unmatched bases: 7. The CDR3: CATWTGVGGYTF. CDR3 nucleotides: TGTGCCACTTGGACAGGGGTCGGTGGCTACACCTTC.

This clonotype was detected many times. The chain employs TRBV20-1 and TRBJ1-5; the match to TRBD1 covers 7 bases. V dropped 0 bases and J dropped 4; count of bases not matched to a gene: 12. Germline lookup yields CDR1 DFQATT and CDR2 SNEGSKA (reference sequence). The CDR3 is made up of 17 amino acids. The CDR3 is CSARDWDSPDANQPQHF. As DNA, the CDR3 is TGCAGTGCTAGAGACTGGGACAGCCCCGATGCAAATCAGCCCCAGCATTTT.

This chain links TRBV20-1 with TRBJ2-2; D possibly uses TRBD1 or TRBD2 (5 bases each). Per germline, CDR1 DFQATT and CDR2 SNEGSKA (reference sequence). V was shortened by 0 bases and J by 7 bases, with 6 bases between the two germline ends. The CDR3 sequence is 12 residues long. The CDR3 sequence: CSARDGGGELFF. The CDR3 coding sequence is TGCAGTGCTAGAGATGGGGGCGGGGAGCTGTTTTTT.